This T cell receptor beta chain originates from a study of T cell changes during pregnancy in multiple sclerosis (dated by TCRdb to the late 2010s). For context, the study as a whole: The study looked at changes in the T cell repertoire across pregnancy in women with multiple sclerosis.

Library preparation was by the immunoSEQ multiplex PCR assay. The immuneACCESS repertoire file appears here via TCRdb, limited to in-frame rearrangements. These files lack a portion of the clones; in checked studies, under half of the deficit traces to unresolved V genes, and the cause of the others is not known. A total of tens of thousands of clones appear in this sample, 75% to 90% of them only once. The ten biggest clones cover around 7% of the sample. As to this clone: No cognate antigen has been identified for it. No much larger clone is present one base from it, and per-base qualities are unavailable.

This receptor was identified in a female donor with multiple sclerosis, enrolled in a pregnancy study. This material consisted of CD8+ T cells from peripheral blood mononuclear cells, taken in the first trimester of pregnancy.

The nucleotide sequence is given as TGTGCCAGCAGCTCCCCGGGACAGGGGGCACAGCCCCAGCATTTT. Its protein product is CASSSPGQGAQPQHF. This sequence uses TRBV7-3 and TRBJ1-5, with TRBD1 identical over 12 junction bases. Based on the germline V gene, the CDR1 and CDR2 sequences are SGHTA and FQGTGA. Including the terminal cysteine and phenylalanine, the CDR3 comprises 15 residues. This entry keeps only the CDR3 DNA: 45 bases, framed from base 1. Ends trimmed: V by 4 bases, J by 7 bases; bases unmatched to a gene: 5.